The TCR beta chain described here comes from a study of T-cell memory formation after mild COVID-19. Study-level results: Clones which contracted sat mainly in CM and EM if CD4+, and in EMRA if CD8+. Pre-infection memory held some responding clones, suggesting pre-existing cross-reactive T cells responded. CD4/CD8 balance held among clones contracting day 15 to 85, and later expanders leaned CD4+.

This clonotype was counted ten times or more. Its antigen is as yet unknown. CDR1 and CDR2 (germline): SQVTM, ANQGSEA. After removal of 2 bases from V and 2 bases from J, the junction contained 8 bases not matched to a gene. This CDR3 comprises 15 residues. TCRdb reprocessed the 5' RACE reads with MiXCR, giving one entry per CDR3 protein. The sample has 500,000 to 550,000 distinct CDR3 sequences, around 21% seen once. The sequence was collected from an adult woman who had mild COVID-19 (a few samples of this study predate the infection). Cell type and time point are not known. The chain combines TRBV29-1 with TRBJ2-7; TRBD2 matches at 8 bases. Sequenced sample: PBMCs or a T cell subset sorted from them (not recorded which). CDR3 protein: CSVELAGLGTYEQYF. CDR3 DNA sequence: TGCAGCGTTGAACTAGCGGGCCTTGGGACCTACGAGCAGTACTTC.